This is a list of T cell receptor beta chains from one sample in a study of shared clonotypes between healthy human individuals. Here immunoSEQ multiplex PCR was the method, and the copy in TCRdb shows in-frame clones only, minus some. The data hold 2 million to 2.5 million clones, with over 85% observed a single time. The source material was naive CD4+ T cells from PBMCs. The receptors here all came from a man between 18 and 35 years old in good health. Some clones in this sample may be carry-over from other donors' samples. CDR3s include the opening cysteine and the closing phenylalanine or tryptophan. The order of the fields is V gene, J gene, clone size, CDR3 length, D gene, CDR3 DNA, CDR3 protein. D genes are given only for firm matches. Rows may omit the clone size; those that give it use once, few, many or a size class.

TRBV5-1	TRBJ2-3	.	13	TRBD2	TGCGCCAGCAGCTTGGTTGGGACTAGCGGGAGTAATTTT	CASSLVGTSGSNF
TRBV6-1	TRBJ1-4	once	17	.	TGTGCCAGCAGTGAAGAACGGGGAACAGCAACTAATGAAAAACTGTTTTTT	CASSEERGTATNEKLFF
TRBV18	TRBJ2-7	.	16	TRBD1	TGTGCCAGCTCACCACTTCCGGGACAGAGTTTCGACGAGCAGTACTTC	CASSPLPGQSFDEQYF
TRBV4-2	TRBJ2-2	.	16	.	TGTGCCAGCAGCCAAGGCCGGCAGGGGCTTGCCGGGGAGCTGTTTTTT	CASSQGRQGLAGELFF
TRBV19	TRBJ2-2	.	11	.	TGTGCTTCCCGAAAGGTCGGGGAGCTGTTTTTT	CASRKVGELFF
TRBV7-2	TRBJ2-3	.	15	TRBD1	TGTGCCAGCAGCCAAATGGGACAGAACACAGATACGCAGTATTTT	CASSQMGQNTDTQYF
TRBV7-3	TRBJ2-3	once	16	TRBD2	TGTGCCAGCAGCTTCGGGACTAGCGGGAGTGCAGATACGCAGTATTTT	CASSFGTSGSADTQYF
TRBV9	TRBJ1-5	.	17	TRBD1	TGTGCCAGCAGCCAAACGGACAGGGGGAATAGCAATCAGCCCCAGCATTTT	CASSQTDRGNSNQPQHF
TRBV27	TRBJ1-2	.	12	TRBD1	TGTGCCAGCAGAGACAGGGGCAGGGGCTACACCTTC	CASRDRGRGYTF
TRBV4-1	TRBJ2-1	.	15	.	TGCGCCAGCAGCCAAGTGCCAGGGACCTACAATGAGCAGTTCTTC	CASSQVPGTYNEQFF
TRBV5-1	TRBJ2-3	.	15	TRBD2	TGCGCCAGCAGCCCAGAGGGCGGGAGGACAGATACGCAGTATTTT	CASSPEGGRTDTQYF
TRBV7-2	TRBJ2-2	.	16	.	TGTGCCAGCAGCTTAGCGCAGGCCATGAACACCGGGGAGCTGTTTTTT	CASSLAQAMNTGELFF
TRBV7-3	TRBJ1-1	.	15	.	TGTGCCAGCAGCTTAAGGAGGTTAGGCCGCGAGGACGCTTTCTTT	CASSLRRLGREDAFF
TRBV11-3	TRBJ2-1	.	16	TRBD2	TGTGCCAGCAGCTTGGGACTAGCGGGCACTTACAATGAGCAGTTCTTC	CASSLGLAGTYNEQFF
TRBV28	TRBJ2-2	.	14	.	TGTGCCAGCAGTTTAGGGCAGGGCGGTGGGGAGCTGTTTTTT	CASSLGQGGGELFF
TRBV18	TRBJ2-2	.	14	.	TGTGCCAGCTCACCACCGAGGGGTGGCGGGGAGCTGTTTTTT	CASSPPRGGGELFF
TRBV9	TRBJ1-1	.	16	.	TGTGCCAGCAGCGTAGAGGGGGGAGCGATTAACACTGAAGCTTTCTTT	CASSVEGGAINTEAFF
TRBV7-2	TRBJ1-1	.	15	.	TGTGCCAGCAGCAGCCAATCGGGGGGCTGGACTGAAGCTTTCTTT	CASSSQSGGWTEAFF
TRBV5-6	TRBJ1-5	once	14	.	TGTGCCAGCAGCTCTTACAGGATATTCCAGCCCCAGCATTTT	CASSSYRIFQPQHF
TRBV7-9	TRBJ2-5	.	16	TRBD1	TGTGCCAGCAGCTTACTGTCCGGGACAGGGCGAGAGACCCAGTACTTC	CASSLLSGTGRETQYF
TRBV11-2	TRBJ1-2	.	15	TRBD1	TGTGCCAGCAGCCCCTGGGACAGGGGGCCCTATGGCTACACCTTC	CASSPWDRGPYGYTF
TRBV4-3	TRBJ1-4	.	15	.	TGCGCCAGCAGCCATGCGGGTAGAACTAATGAAAAACTGTTTTTT	CASSHAGRTNEKLFF
TRBV27	TRBJ1-2	.	14	.	TGTGCCAGCAGTTTATCGCTCGGGGGGAGTGGCTACACCTTC	CASSLSLGGSGYTF
TRBV27	TRBJ1-2	few	14	.	TGTGCCAGCAGTCGCACGGGGGCTGACTATGGCTACACCTTC	CASSRTGADYGYTF
TRBV30	TRBJ1-2	.	13	.	TGTGCCTGGAGTGAGGGGTATAACTATGGCTACACCTTC	CAWSEGYNYGYTF
TRBV2	TRBJ2-7	.	13	.	TGTGCCAGCAGTGACCTAGACAGAGGGGCCCGGTACTTC	CASSDLDRGARYF
TRBV7-8	TRBJ2-6	.	13	.	TGTGCCAGCAGCTTAGAAGTTGCCAACGTCCTGACTTTC	CASSLEVANVLTF
TRBV23-1	TRBJ2-3	.	15	TRBD1	TGCGCCAGCAGTCAATACTCGGACAGGACAGATACGCAGTATTTT	CASSQYSDRTDTQYF
TRBV4-1	TRBJ1-3	.	15	.	TGCGCCAGCAGCCAAGATATCGCAGCTGGAAACACCATATATTTT	CASSQDIAAGNTIYF
TRBV11-3	TRBJ2-3	.	15	TRBD2	TGTGCCAGCAGCCCCGGGACTAGCGATTTGGATACGCAGTATTTT	CASSPGTSDLDTQYF
TRBV4-1	TRBJ1-6	.	13	.	TGCGCCAGCAGCCAAGATCCTGGGGGGCCCCTCCACTTT	CASSQDPGGPLHF
TRBV28	TRBJ2-3	.	13	TRBD2	TGTGCCAGCAGTTCCCCCCCCGCGGGGGGGCAGTATTTT	CASSSPPAGGQYF
TRBV6-4	TRBJ2-3	.	16	TRBD2	TGTGCCAGCAGTGTGGAAGCGGGAGGGCGGGCAGATACGCAGTATTTT	CASSVEAGGRADTQYF
TRBV18	TRBJ1-1	.	13	.	TGTGCCAGCTCGAGGGGTGTGGACACTGAAGCTTTCTTT	CASSRGVDTEAFF
TRBV25-1	TRBJ1-1	few	11	.	TGTGCCAGCATGGTGAACACTGAAGCTTTCTTT	CASMVNTEAFF